This T cell receptor beta chain was sequenced in a study of blood T cell repertoires in COVID-19. Across the study: The study drew acute and convalescent COVID-19 samples from the United States, Italy and Spain. PBMCs, B-cell-depleted T cells, or T cells were the source of the cDNA or gDNA that made up the material.

In the authors' workflow: Reference gene primer amplification yielded estimated nucleated cell counts. The protocol was immunoSEQ multiplex PCR, while the TCRdb copy is restricted to in-frame clones and leaves out a portion. V, J and clone size derive from that table, while D and trimming were established from the DNA sequence. The sample consists of hundreds of thousands of clones, over 75% of them appearing once. Germline V lookup: CDR1 SGHDT, CDR2 YYEEEE. V lost 5 bases and J lost 6, with 20 bases in between. CDR3 length: 15 residues. The sample was peripheral blood. The receptor comes from an elderly woman with acute or convalescent COVID-19. V usage is TRBV5-6 and J usage is TRBJ1-2; tentative D call: TRBD1 (6 bases). The chain's CDR3 is CASRGQGSILHGYTF. The CDR3, as DNA: TGTGCCAGCAGGGGGCAGGGGAGCATTCTGCATGGCTACACCTTC.